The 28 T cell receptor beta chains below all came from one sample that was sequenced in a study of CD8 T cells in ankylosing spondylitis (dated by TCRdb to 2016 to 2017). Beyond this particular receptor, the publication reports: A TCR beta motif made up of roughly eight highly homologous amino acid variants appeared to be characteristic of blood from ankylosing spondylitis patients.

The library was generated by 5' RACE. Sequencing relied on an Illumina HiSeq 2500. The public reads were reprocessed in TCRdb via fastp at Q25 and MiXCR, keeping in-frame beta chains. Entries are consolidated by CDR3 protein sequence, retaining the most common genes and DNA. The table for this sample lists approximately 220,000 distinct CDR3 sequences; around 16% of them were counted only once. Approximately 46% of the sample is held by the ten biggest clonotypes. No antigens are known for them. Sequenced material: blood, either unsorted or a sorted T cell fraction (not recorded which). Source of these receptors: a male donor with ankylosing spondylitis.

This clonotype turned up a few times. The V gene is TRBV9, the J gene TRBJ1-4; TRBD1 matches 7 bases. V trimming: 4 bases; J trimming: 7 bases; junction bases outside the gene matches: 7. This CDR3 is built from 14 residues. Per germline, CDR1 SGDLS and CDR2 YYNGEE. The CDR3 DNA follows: TGTGCCAGCAGCTCAGGGGGGTCGGCTGAAAAACTGTTTTTT. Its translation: CASSSGGSAEKLFF. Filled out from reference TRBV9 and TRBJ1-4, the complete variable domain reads DSGVTQTPKHLITATGQRVTLRCSPRSGDLSVYWYQQSLDQGLQFLIQYYNGEERAKGNILERFSAQQFPDLHSELNLSSLELGDSALYFCASSSGGSAEKLFFGSGTQLSVL.

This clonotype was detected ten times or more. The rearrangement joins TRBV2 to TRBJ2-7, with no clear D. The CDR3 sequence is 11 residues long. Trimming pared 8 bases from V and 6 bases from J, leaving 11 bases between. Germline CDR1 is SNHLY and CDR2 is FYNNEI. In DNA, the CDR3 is TGTGCCAGCGAAAATATGGGCGAGCAGTACTTC. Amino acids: CASENMGEQYF.

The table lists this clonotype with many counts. The CDR3 bases are TGCAGCGTTGAGAGGTGGAGCTCCTACAATGAGCAGTTCTTC. Translated, it gives CSVERWSSYNEQFF. The chain is built from TRBV29-1 and TRBJ2-1; D unclear. Germline V gene data show CDR1 as SQVTM and CDR2 as ANQGSEA. CDR3 length: 14 residues. Between the trimmed V and J ends, which lost 3 bases and 0 bases, there was a span of 9 bases.

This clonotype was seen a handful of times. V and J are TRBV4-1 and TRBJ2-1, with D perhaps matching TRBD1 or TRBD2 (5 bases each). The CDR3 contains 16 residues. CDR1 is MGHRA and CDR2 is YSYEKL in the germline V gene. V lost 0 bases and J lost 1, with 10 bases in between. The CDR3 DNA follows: TGCGCCAGCAGCCAAGATTGGGGGTTTTCCTACAATGAGCAGTTCTTC. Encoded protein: CASSQDWGFSYNEQFF.

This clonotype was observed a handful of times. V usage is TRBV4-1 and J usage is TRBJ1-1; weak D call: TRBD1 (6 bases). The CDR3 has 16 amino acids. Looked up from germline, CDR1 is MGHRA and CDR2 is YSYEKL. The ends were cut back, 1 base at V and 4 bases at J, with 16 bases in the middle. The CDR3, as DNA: TGCGCCAGCAGCCAAGCCGCGACGACAGGTCGCACTGAAGCTTTCTTT. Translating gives CASSQAATTGRTEAFF.

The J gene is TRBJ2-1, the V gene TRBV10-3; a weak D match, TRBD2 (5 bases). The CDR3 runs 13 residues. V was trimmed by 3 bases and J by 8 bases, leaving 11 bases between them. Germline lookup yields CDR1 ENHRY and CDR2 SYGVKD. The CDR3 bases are TGTGCCATCAGTGACCTAGCCCACCATGAGCAGTTCTTC. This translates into CAISDLAHHEQFF.

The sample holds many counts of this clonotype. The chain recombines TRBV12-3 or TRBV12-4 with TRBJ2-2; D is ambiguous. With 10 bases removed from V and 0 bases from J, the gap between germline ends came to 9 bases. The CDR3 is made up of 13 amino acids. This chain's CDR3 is CAIENTNTGELFF. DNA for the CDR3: TGTGCCATCGAAAACACGAACACCGGGGAGCTGTTTTTT.

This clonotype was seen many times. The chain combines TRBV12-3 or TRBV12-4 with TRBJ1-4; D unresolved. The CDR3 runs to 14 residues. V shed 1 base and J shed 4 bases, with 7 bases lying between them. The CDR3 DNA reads TGTGCCAGCAGTTTAGGTGGAAATAATGAAAAACTGTTTTTT. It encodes CASSLGGNNEKLFF.

The CDR3 nucleotides read TGTGCCAGTACTGACAGGGTGGATCAGCCCCAGCATTTT. The encoded protein is CASTDRVDQPQHF. The chain employs TRBV12-3 or TRBV12-4 and TRBJ1-5; 7 nucleotides align to TRBD1. With V trimmed by 9 bases and J by 5 bases, 7 bases remained unmatched. This CDR3 spans 13 amino acids.

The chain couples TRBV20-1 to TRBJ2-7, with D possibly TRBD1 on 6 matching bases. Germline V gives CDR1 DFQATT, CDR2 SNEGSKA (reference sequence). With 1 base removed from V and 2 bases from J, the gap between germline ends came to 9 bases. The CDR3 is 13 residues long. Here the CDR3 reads CSARVRDTYEQYF. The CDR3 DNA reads TGCAGTGCTAGAGTCCGGGACACCTACGAGCAGTACTTC.

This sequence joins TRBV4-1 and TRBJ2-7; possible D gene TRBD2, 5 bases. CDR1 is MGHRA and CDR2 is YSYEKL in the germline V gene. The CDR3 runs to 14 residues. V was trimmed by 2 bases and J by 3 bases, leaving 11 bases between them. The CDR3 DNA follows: TGCGCCAGCAGCCAAACCGTGGAGGTCTACGAGCAGTACTTC. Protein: CASSQTVEVYEQYF.

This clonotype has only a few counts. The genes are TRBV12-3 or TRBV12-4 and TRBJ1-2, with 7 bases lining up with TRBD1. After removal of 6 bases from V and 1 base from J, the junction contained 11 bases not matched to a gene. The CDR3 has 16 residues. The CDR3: CASSTGRDSHNYGYTF. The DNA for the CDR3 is TGTGCCAGCAGCACGGGGAGGGACAGTCATAACTATGGCTACACCTTC.

In DNA, the CDR3 is TGTGCCAGCAGCGTAGGGTCTAGCAGCAACAATGAGCAGTTCTTC. Translating gives CASSVGSSSNNEQFF. This chain uses TRBV9 with TRBJ2-1, with TRBD2 as a possible D gene (5 bases). The CDR3 spans 15 residues. Deletions cut 0 bases from V and 5 bases from J, with 12 bases between. The V gene's germline CDR1 is SGDLS and CDR2 YYNGEE.

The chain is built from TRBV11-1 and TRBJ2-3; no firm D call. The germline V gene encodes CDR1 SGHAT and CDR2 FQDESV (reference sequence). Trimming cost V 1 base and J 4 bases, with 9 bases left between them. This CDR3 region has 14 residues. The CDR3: CASSLESGPDTQYF. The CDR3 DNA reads TGTGCCAGCAGCTTAGAGAGTGGTCCAGATACGCAGTATTTT. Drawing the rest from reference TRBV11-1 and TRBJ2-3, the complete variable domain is EAEVAQSPRYKITEKSQAVAFWCDPISGHATLYWYRQILGQGPELLVQFQDESVVDDSQLPKDRFSAERLKGVDSTLKIQPAELGDSAMYLCASSLESGPDTQYFGPGTRLTVL.

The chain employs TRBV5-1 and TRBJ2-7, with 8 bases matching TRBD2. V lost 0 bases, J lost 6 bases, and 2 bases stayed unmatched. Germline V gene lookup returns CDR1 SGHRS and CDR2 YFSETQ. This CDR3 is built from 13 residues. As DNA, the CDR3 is TGCGCCAGCAGCTTGGAAGCGGGGGTCGAGCAGTACTTC. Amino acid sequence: CASSLEAGVEQYF.

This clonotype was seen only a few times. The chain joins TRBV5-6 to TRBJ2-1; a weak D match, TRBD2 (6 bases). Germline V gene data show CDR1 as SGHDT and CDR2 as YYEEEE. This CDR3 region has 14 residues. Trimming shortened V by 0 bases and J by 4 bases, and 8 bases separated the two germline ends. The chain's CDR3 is CASSLEGGYNEQFF. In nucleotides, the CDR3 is TGTGCCAGCAGCTTGGAGGGAGGTTACAATGAGCAGTTCTTC.

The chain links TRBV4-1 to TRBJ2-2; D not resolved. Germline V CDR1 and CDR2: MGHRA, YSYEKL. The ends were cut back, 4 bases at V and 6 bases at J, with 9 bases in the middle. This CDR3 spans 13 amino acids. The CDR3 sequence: CASSPIRAGELFF. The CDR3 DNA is TGCGCCAGCAGCCCAATTAGGGCCGGGGAGCTGTTTTTT.

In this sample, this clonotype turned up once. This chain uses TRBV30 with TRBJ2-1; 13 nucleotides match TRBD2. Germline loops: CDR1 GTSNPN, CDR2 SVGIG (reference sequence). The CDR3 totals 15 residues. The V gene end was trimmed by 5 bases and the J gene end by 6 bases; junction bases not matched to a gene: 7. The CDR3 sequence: CAWRTSGSFSNEQFF. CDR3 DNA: TGTGCCTGGCGGACTAGCGGGAGTTTCAGCAATGAGCAGTTCTTC.

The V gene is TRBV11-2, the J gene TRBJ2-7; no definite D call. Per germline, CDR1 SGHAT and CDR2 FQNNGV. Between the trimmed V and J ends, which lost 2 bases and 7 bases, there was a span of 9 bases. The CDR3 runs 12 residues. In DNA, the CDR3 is TGTGCCAGCAGCTTAACTACGAGGGAGCAGTACTTC. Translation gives CASSLTTREQYF.

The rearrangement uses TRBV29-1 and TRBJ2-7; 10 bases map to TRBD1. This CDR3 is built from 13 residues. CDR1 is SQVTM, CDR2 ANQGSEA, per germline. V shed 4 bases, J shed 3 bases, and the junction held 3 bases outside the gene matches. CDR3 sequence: CSVGDRGLYEQYF. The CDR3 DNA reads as TGCAGCGTTGGAGACAGGGGGCTCTACGAGCAGTACTTC.

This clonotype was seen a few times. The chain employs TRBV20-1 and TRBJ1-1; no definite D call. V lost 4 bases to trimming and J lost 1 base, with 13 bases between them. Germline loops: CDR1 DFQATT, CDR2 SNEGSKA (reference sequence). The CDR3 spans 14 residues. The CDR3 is CSANPSDWNTEAFF. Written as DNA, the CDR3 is TGCAGTGCTAACCCCTCGGACTGGAACACTGAAGCTTTCTTT.

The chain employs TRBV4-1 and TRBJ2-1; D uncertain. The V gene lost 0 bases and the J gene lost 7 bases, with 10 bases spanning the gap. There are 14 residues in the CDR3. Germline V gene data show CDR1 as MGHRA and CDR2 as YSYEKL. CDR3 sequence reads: CASSQDPSVNEQFF. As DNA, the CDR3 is TGCGCCAGCAGCCAAGATCCTAGTGTAAATGAGCAGTTCTTC.

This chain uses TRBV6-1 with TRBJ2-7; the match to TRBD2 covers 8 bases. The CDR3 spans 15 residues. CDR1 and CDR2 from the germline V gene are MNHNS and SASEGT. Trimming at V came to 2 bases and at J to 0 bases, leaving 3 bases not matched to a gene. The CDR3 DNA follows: TGTGCCAGCAGTGAACTAGCGGGTACCTCCTACGAGCAGTACTTC. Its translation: CASSELAGTSYEQYF.

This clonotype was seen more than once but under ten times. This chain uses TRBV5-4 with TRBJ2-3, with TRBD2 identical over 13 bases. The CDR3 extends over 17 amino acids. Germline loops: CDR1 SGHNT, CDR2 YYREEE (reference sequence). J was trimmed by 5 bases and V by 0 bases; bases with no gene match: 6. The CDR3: CASSLELAGGPVDTQYF. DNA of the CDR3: TGTGCCAGCAGCTTGGAACTAGCGGGGGGGCCGGTAGATACGCAGTATTTT.

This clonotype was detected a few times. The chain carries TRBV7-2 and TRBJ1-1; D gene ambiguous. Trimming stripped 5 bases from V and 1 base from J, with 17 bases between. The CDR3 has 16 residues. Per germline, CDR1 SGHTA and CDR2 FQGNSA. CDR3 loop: CASSPTVGLKNTEAFF. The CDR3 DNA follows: TGTGCCAGCAGCCCGACTGTGGGGTTAAAGAACACTGAAGCTTTCTTT. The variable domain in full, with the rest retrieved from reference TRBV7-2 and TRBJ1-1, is GAGVSQSPSNKVTEKGKDVELRCDPISGHTALYWYRQSLGQGLEFLIYFQGNSAPDKSGLPSDRFSAERTGGSVSTLTIQRTQQEDSAVYLCASSPTVGLKNTEAFFGQGTRLTVV.

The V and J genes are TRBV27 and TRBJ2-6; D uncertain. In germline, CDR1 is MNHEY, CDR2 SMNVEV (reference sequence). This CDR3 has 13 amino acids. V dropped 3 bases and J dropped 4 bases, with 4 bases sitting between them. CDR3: CASSLVGANVLTF. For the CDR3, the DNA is TGTGCCAGCAGTTTGGTCGGGGCCAACGTCCTGACTTTC.

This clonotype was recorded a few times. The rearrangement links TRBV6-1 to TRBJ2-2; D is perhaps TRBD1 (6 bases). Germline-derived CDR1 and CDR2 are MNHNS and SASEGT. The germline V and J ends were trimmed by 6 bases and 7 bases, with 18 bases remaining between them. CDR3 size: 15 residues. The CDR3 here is CASSLGAQGLGELFF. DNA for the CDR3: TGTGCCAGCAGCCTCGGGGCCCAGGGGCTCGGGGAGCTGTTTTTT.

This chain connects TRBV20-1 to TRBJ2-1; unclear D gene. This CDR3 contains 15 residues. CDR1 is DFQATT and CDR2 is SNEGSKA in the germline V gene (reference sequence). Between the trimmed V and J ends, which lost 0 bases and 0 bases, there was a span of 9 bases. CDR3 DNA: TGCAGTGCTAGAGATTCGCGGATCTCCTACAATGAGCAGTTCTTC. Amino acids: CSARDSRISYNEQFF.